Shown below are 15 T cell receptor beta chains from a single sample sequenced in a study of blood T cell repertoires in COVID-19 (dated by TCRdb to about 2020). To prepare the library, the immunoSEQ multiplex PCR assay was applied. Not all clones reach the TCRdb copy of this immuneACCESS table, which keeps in-frame sequences only. Checked studies attribute under half of the gap to unresolved V genes and leave the rest unexplained. Recorded for this sample are about 260,000 clones; less than 90% of them occurred a single time. The ten largest account for less than 6% of the sample. Sequencing was carried out using peripheral blood. The receptors originated from a man in his sixties who had recovered from COVID-19.

The V call is TRBV7-2, the J call TRBJ2-2; possibly TRBD2 for D (6 bases). The CDR3 is 16 residues long. Germline V lookup: CDR1 SGHTA, CDR2 FQGNSA. Trimming removed 1 base from V and 3 bases from J, with 12 bases in between. CDR3 region: CASSLDGGGYTGELFF. The CDR3 region has the DNA TGTGCCAGCAGCTTAGATGGGGGAGGATACACCGGGGAGCTGTTTTTT.

This clone was seen once. The chain carries TRBV30 and TRBJ2-7; 9 bases map to TRBD2. This CDR3 region has 13 residues. The germline gives CDR1 GTSNPN, CDR2 SVGIG (reference sequence). V was pared by 3 bases and J by 5 bases, with 5 bases of the junction left unmatched. CDR3 sequence: CAWRASGINEQYF. The CDR3 DNA follows: TGTGCCTGGAGGGCTAGCGGGATTAACGAGCAGTACTTC.

This clone was recorded at least ten times. This chain connects TRBV3-1 (or the pseudogene TRBV3-2) to TRBJ2-5; tentative D call: TRBD1 (5 bases). The CDR3 extends over 17 amino acids. The V end lost 1 base, the J end lost 5 bases, and 20 bases lay between the germline ends. Germline V CDR1 and CDR2: LGHDT, YNNKEL (reference sequence). CDR3 amino acids: CASSQGLMAAHRETQYF. DNA of the CDR3: TGTGCCAGCAGCCAAGGGTTGATGGCGGCCCACAGGGAGACCCAGTACTTC.

With respect to this clone: At one end, the junction sequence differs from germline, possibly due to a read error. The chain links TRBV7-9 to TRBJ1-2; TRBD1 matches 7 bases. Germline V CDR1 and CDR2: SEHNR, FQNEAQ (reference sequence). The CDR3 consists of 14 residues. CDR3 DNA: TGTGCCAGCAGCTTAGACAGGGGTAACTCTGGCTACACCTTC. The encoded protein is CASSLDRGNSGYTF.

The V gene is TRBV18, the J gene TRBJ1-5, with 8 bases that match TRBD1. The CDR3 runs 16 residues. The V segment lost 3 bases and the J segment 0 bases; nucleotides outside the gene matches: 4. Germline CDR1 KGHSH, CDR2 LQKENI. The CDR3 protein is CASSPDRANSNQPQHF. CDR3 in DNA: TGTGCCAGCTCACCGGACAGGGCGAATAGCAATCAGCCCCAGCATTTT.

The chain carries TRBV3-1 (or the pseudogene TRBV3-2) and TRBJ1-2; TRBD1 might be the D (5 bases). The germline V gene has CDR1 LGHDT and CDR2 YNNKEL (reference sequence). This CDR3 is built from 14 residues. Trimming left V 1 base short and J 8 bases short, with 14 bases between. The chain's CDR3 is CASSQVSQGAGYTF. The CDR3 nucleotides are TGTGCCAGCAGCCAAGTTAGTCAGGGTGCAGGCTACACCTTC.

V is TRBV19 and J is TRBJ1-5, with D perhaps TRBD1 (6 bases). V was trimmed by 5 bases and J by 6 bases, leaving 8 bases between them. Per the germline V gene, CDR1 is LNHDA and CDR2 is SQIVND (reference sequence). CDR3 size: 12 residues. The CDR3 nucleotides read TGTGCCAGTAGTGTACAGGGTCAGCCCCAGCATTTT. As protein: CASSVQGQPQHF.

The chain couples TRBV21-1 to TRBJ2-7; TRBD2 is taken as the D call from the table, unchecked against the DNA. TRBV21-1 is recorded as a pseudogene. The CDR3 runs 16 residues. The CDR3 reads CASSKRRWRLSYEQYF. In DNA, the CDR3 is TGTGCCAGCAGCAAACGAAGGTGGAGGTTGTCCTACGAGCAGTACTTC.

The sample holds one count of this clone. The V and J genes are TRBV27 and TRBJ1-1; D remains unclear. The V end was cut by 5 bases, the J end by 4 bases, with 14 bases between. The CDR3 sequence is 14 residues long. Germline V gene sequence: CDR1 MNHEY, CDR2 SMNVEV (reference sequence). CDR3 region: CASSGTRGPTEAFF. The DNA for the CDR3 is TGTGCCAGCAGTGGCACCCGTGGGCCCACTGAAGCTTTCTTT.

The rearrangement joins TRBV27 to TRBJ2-6, with TRBD1 identical over 10 bases. V trimming: 5 bases; J trimming: 0 bases; junction bases outside the gene matches: 4. CDR1 and CDR2 (germline): MNHEY, SMNVEV (reference sequence). The length of the CDR3 is 17 residues. The CDR3: CASSRQGALSGANVLTF. CDR3 nucleotide sequence: TGTGCCAGCAGTCGACAGGGGGCCCTCTCTGGGGCCAACGTCCTGACTTTC. Variable domain in full (rest from reference TRBV27 and TRBJ2-6): EAQVTQNPRYLITVTGKKLTVTCSQNMNHEYMSWYRQDPGLGLRQIYYSMNVEVTDKGDVPEGYKVSRKEKRNFPLILESPSPNQTSLYFCASSRQGALSGANVLTFGAGSRLTVL.

The chain recombines TRBV10-1 with TRBJ2-7; D not certain. This CDR3 comprises 13 residues. The germline V and J ends were trimmed by 3 bases and 6 bases, with 12 bases remaining between them. Germline lookup yields CDR1 WNHNN and CDR2 SYGVQD (reference sequence). This chain's CDR3 is CASSDFLGPEQYF. In DNA, the CDR3 is TGCGCCAGCAGTGATTTTTTGGGCCCCGAGCAGTACTTC.

This clone was seen a single time. The chain carries TRBV6-5 and TRBJ2-7; 8 bases fit TRBD1. The length of the CDR3 is 14 residues. Germline assignment: CDR1 MNHEY and CDR2 SVGAGI. V was pared by 2 bases and J by 5 bases, with 5 bases of the junction left unmatched. The CDR3 DNA reads as TGTGCCAGCAGTTACCGGACAGGGTTACACGAGCAGTACTTC. Its translation: CASSYRTGLHEQYF.

In this sample, this clone turned up a few times. The J gene is TRBJ1-1, the V gene TRBV6-5; D unclear. The V and J ends lost 6 bases and 8 bases respectively, with 13 bases between them. CDR3 size: 12 residues. Germline V gene lookup returns CDR1 MNHEY and CDR2 SVGAGI. The CDR3 DNA follows: TGTGCCAGCAGCCTAAGACCCGGGGAAGCTTTCTTT. It yields the protein CASSLRPGEAFF.

The chain employs TRBV5-1 and TRBJ2-7; a possible D gene is TRBD2 (7 bases). Germline V gene sequence: CDR1 SGHRS, CDR2 YFSETQ. With 4 bases removed from V and 2 bases from J, the gap between germline ends came to 16 bases. The CDR3 extends over 15 amino acids. CDR3 DNA: TGCGCCAGCAGCCCGCCGCGGGGGCGGACCTACGAGCAGTACTTC. It codes for CASSPPRGRTYEQYF.

The chain carries TRBV4-1 and TRBJ1-2; D unresolved. V was shortened by 3 bases and J by 4 bases, with 15 bases between the two germline ends. CDR1 MGHRA and CDR2 YSYEKL come from the germline V gene. This CDR3 has 15 amino acids. The DNA for the CDR3 is TGCGCCAGCAGCCAGGCGAGGAGCGGGCGCTATGGCTACACCTTC. It specifies CASSQARSGRYGYTF.